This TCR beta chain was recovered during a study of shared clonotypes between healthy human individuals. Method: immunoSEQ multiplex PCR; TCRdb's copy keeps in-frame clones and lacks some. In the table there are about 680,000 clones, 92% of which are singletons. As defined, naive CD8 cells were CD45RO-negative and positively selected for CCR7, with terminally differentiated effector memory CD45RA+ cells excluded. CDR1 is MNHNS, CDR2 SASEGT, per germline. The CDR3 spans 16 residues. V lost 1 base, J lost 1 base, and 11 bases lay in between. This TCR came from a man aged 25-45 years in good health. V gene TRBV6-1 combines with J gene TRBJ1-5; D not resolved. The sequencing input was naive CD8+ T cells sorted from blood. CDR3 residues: CASSEEQNISNQPQHF. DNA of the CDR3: TGTGCCAGCAGTGAAGAACAAAATATAAGCAATCAGCCCCAGCATTTT.